This T cell receptor beta chain was profiled in a study of technical replicates of blood from a few donors. Germline CDR1 reads MNHEY; CDR2 reads SVGAGI. CDR3 length: 15 amino acids. V lost 0 bases and J 3 bases, leaving 12 bases between the germline ends. Using immunoSEQ multiplex PCR, the repertoire was profiled, and TCRdb retains in-frame clones only, with some absent. Of some 70,000 clones listed, 92% were seen once; the top ten hold roughly 0.4%. This chain links TRBV6-5 with TRBJ2-7, with no clear D. This TCR came from a human donor in good health. The sequencing input was T cells isolated from PBMCs. This CDR3 is CASSYSPTTLYEQYF. The CDR3, as DNA: TGTGCCAGCAGTTACTCCCCGACAACGCTCTACGAGCAGTACTTC.